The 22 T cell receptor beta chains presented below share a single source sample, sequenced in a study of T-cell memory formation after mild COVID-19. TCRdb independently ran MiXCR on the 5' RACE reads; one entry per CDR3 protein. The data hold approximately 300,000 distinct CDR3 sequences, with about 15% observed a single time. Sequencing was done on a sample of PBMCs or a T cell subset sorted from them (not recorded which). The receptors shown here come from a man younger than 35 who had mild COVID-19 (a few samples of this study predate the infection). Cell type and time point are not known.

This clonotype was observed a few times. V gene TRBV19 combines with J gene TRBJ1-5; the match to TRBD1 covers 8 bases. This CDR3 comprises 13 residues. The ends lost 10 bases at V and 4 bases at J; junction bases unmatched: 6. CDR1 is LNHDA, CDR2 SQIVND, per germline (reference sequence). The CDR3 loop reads CATGNRGNQPQHF. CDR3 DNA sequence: TGTGCCACCGGAAACAGGGGGAATCAGCCCCAGCATTTT.

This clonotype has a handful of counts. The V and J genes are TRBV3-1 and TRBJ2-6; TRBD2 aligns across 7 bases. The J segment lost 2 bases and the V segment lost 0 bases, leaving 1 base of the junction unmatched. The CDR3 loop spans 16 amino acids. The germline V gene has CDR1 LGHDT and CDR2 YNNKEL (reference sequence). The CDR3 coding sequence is TGTGCCAGCAGCCAAGATCGGGGGGCTGGGGCCAACGTCCTGACTTTC. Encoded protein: CASSQDRGAGANVLTF.

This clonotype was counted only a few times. The chain's CDR3 is CASSLVLGGGELFF. The CDR3 DNA is TGCGCCAGCAGTCTTGTCTTAGGGGGAGGGGAGCTGTTTTTT. The chain combines TRBV4-1 with TRBJ2-2, with D possibly matching TRBD1 (6 bases). There are 14 residues in the CDR3. CDR1 MGHRA and CDR2 YSYEKL come from the germline V gene. V dropped 6 bases and J dropped 8 bases, with 16 bases sitting between them.

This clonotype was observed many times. The CDR3 region has the DNA TGCGCCAGCCGCGAACAGGGGGAAAACACTGAAGCTTTCTTT. As protein: CASREQGENTEAFF. V gene TRBV5-1 combines with J gene TRBJ1-1; TRBD1 agrees at 8 bases. CDR3 size: 14 residues. V was pared by 7 bases and J by 2 bases, with 7 bases of the junction left unmatched. Per the germline V gene, CDR1 is SGHRS and CDR2 is YFSETQ.

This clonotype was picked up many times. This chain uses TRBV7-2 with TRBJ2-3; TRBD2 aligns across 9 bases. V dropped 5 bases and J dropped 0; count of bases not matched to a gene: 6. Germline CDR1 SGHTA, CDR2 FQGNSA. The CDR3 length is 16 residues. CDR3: CASSTSSGASTDTQYF. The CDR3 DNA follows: TGTGCCAGCAGCACCTCTAGCGGGGCCAGCACAGATACGCAGTATTTT.

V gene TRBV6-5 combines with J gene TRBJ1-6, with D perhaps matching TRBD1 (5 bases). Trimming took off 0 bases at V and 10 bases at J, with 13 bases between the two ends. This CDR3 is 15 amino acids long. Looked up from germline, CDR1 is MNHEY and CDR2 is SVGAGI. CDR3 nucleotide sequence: TGTGCCAGCAGTTACTCGTTGAGGGGAGAATCACCCCTCCACTTT. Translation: CASSYSLRGESPLHF.

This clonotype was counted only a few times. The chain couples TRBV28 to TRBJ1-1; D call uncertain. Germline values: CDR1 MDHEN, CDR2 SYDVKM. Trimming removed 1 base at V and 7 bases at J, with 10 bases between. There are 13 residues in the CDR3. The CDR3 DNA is TGTGCCAGCAGTTTATTGTGGGAGATTGAAGCTTTCTTT. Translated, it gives CASSLLWEIEAFF.

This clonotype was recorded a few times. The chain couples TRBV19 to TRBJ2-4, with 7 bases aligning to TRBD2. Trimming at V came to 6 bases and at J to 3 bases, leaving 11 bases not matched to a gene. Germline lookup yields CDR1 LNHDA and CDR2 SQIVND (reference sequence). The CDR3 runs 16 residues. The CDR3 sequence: CASRLHPRGDKNIQYF. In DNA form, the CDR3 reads TGTGCCAGTAGGCTCCACCCTCGGGGGGACAAAAACATTCAGTACTTC.

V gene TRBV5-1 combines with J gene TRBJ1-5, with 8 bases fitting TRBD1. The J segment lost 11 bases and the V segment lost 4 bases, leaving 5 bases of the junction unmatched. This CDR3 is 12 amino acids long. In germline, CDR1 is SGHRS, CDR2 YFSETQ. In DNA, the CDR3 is TGCGCCAGCAGCCATATACAGGGGGCCCAGCATTTT. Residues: CASSHIQGAQHF. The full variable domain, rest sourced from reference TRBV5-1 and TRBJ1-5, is KAGVTQTPRYLIKTRGQQVTLSCSPISGHRSVSWYQQTPGQGLQFLFEYFSETQRNKGNFPGRFSGRQFSNSRSEMNVSTLELGDSALYLCASSHIQGAQHFGDGTRLSIL.

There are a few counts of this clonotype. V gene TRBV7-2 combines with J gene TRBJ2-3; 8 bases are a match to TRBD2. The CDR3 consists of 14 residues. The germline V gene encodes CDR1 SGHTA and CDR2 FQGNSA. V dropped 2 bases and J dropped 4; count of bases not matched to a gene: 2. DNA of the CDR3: TGTGCCAGCAGCTTAACTAGCGGATCAGATACGCAGTATTTT. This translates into CASSLTSGSDTQYF. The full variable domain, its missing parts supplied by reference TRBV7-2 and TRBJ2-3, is GAGVSQSPSNKVTEKGKDVELRCDPISGHTALYWYRQSLGQGLEFLIYFQGNSAPDKSGLPSDRFSAERTGGSVSTLTIQRTQQEDSAVYLCASSLTSGSDTQYFGPGTRLTVL.

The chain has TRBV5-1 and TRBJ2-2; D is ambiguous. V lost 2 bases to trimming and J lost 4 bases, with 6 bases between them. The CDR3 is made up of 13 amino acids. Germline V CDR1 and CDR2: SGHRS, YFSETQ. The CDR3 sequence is CASSFTTTGELFF. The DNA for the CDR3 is TGCGCCAGCAGCTTTACTACCACCGGGGAGCTGTTTTTT.

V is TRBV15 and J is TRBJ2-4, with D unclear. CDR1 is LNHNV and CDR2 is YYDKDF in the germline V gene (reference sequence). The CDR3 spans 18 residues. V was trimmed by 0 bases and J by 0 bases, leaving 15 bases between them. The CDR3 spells CATSRDPFGPTAKNIQYF. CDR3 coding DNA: TGTGCCACCAGCAGAGATCCGTTCGGGCCAACAGCCAAAAACATTCAGTACTTC.

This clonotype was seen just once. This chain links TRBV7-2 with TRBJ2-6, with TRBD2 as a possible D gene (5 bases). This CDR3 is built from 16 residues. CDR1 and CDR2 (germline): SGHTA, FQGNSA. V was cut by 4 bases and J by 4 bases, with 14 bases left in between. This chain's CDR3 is CASSSSGVAGANVLTF. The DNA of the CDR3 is TGTGCCAGCAGCTCATCCGGGGTAGCGGGGGCCAACGTCCTGACTTTC.

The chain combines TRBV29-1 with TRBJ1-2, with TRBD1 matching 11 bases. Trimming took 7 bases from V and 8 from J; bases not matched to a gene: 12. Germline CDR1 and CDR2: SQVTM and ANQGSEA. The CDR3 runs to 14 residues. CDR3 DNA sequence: TGCAGCGACCTACGGACAGGGGGCATCGGCGGCTACACCTTC. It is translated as CSDLRTGGIGGYTF.

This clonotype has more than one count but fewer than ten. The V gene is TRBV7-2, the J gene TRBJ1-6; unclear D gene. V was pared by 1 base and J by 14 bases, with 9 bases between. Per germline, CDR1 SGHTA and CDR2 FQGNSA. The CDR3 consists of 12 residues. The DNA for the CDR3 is TGTGCCAGCAGCTTAGACATGTTGGCCCTCCACTTT. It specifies CASSLDMLALHF.

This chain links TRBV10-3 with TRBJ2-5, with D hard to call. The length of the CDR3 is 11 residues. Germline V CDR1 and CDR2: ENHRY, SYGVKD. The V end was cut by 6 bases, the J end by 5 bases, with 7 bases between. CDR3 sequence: CAISDVETQYF. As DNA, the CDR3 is TGTGCCATCAGCGACGTCGAGACCCAGTACTTC.

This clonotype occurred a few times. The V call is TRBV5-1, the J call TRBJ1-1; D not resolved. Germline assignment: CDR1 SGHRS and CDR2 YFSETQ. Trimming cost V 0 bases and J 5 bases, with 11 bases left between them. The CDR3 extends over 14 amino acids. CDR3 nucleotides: TGCGCCAGCAGCTTGGGAGGGTCGGAAACTGAAGCTTTCTTT. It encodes CASSLGGSETEAFF.

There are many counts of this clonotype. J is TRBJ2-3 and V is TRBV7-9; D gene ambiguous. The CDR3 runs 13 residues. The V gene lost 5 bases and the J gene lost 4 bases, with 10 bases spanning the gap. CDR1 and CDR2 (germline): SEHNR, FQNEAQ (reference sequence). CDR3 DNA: TGTGCCAGCAGCCCCAGGACCGCAGATACGCAGTATTTT. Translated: CASSPRTADTQYF.

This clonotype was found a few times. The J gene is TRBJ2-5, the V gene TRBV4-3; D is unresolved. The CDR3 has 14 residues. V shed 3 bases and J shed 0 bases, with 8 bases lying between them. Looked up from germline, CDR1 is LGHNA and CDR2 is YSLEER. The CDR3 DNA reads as TGCGCCAGCAGCCAGGATGCGTACCAAGAGACCCAGTACTTC. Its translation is CASSQDAYQETQYF.

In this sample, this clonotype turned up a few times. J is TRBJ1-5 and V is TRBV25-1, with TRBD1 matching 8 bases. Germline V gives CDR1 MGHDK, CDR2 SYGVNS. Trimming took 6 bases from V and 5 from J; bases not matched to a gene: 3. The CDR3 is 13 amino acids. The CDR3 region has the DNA TGTGCCAGCAGACAGGGGGTTGATCAGCCCCAGCATTTT. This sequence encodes CASRQGVDQPQHF. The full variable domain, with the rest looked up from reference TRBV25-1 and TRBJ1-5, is EADIYQTPRYLVIGTGKKITLECSQTMGHDKMYWYQQDPGMELHLIHYSYGVNSTEKGDLSSESTVSRIRTEHFPLTLESARPSHTSQYLCASRQGVDQPQHFGDGTRLSIL.

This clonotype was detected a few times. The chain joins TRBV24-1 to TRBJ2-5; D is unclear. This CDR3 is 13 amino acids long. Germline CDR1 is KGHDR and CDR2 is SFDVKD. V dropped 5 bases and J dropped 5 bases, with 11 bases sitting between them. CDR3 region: CATSVSASETQYF. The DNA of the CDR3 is TGTGCCACCAGTGTGTCAGCGTCGGAGACCCAGTACTTC.

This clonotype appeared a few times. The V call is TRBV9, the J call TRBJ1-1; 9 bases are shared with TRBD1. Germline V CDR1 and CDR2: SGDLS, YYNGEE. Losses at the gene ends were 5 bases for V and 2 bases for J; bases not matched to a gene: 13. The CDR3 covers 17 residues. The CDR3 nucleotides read TGTGCCAGCAGTGACCGGGACAGGGTGGGAGATAACACTGAAGCTTTCTTT. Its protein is CASSDRDRVGDNTEAFF.